This T cell receptor beta chain was retrieved from a study of blood T cell repertoires in COVID-19. In the study overall: The analysed material was cDNA or gDNA that came from T cells, B-cell-depleted T cells, or PBMCs.

Measured with immunoSEQ multiplex PCR; TCRdb has only the in-frame clones, and not every one. The sample contains 60,000 to 75,000 clones, about 87% of which appear only once. This CDR3 comprises 14 residues. Germline lookup yields CDR1 MNHEY and CDR2 SVGAGI. Trimming pared 0 bases from V and 7 bases from J, leaving 10 bases between. This clone is a singleton in its sample. The chain carries TRBV6-5 and TRBJ2-1; D call uncertain. The sequence derives from a man in his sixties with acute or convalescent COVID-19. Material for sequencing was peripheral blood. DNA of the CDR3: TGTGCCAGCAGTTACTCCGATAGAGAGAATGAGCAGTTCTTC. Translating gives CASSYSDRENEQFF.